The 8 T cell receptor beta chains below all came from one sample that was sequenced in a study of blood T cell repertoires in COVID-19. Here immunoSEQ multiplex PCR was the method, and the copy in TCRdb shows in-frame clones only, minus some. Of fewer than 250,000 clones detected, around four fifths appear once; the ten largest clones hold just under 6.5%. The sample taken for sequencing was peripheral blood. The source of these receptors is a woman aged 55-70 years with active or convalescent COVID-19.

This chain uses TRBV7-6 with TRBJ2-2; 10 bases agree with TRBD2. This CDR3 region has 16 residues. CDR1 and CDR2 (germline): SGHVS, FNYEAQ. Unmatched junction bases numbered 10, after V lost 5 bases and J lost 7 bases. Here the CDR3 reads CASSPSSGRFSGELFF. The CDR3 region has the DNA TGTGCCAGCAGCCCCTCTAGCGGGAGATTTAGCGGGGAGCTGTTTTTT.

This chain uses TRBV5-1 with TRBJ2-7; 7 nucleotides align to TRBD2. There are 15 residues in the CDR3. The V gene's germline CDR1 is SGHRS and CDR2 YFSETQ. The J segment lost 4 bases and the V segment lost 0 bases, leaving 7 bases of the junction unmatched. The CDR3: CASSLVGLGRYEQYF. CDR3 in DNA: TGCGCCAGCAGCTTGGTAGGACTAGGGAGGTACGAGCAGTACTTC. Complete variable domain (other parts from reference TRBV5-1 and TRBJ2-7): KAGVTQTPRYLIKTRGQQVTLSCSPISGHRSVSWYQQTPGQGLQFLFEYFSETQRNKGNFPGRFSGRQFSNSRSEMNVSTLELGDSALYLCASSLVGLGRYEQYFGPGTRLTVT.

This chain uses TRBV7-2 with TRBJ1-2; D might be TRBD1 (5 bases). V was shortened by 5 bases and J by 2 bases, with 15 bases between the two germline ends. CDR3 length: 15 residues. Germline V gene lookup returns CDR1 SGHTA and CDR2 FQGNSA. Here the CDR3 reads CASSLHGRANYGYTF. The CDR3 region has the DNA TGTGCCAGCAGCCTCCACGGCAGGGCCAACTATGGCTACACCTTC.

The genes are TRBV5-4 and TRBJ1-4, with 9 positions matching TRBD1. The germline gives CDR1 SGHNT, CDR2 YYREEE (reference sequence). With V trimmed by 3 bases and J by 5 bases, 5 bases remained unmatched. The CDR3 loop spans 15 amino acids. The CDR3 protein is CASSSQGTGNEKLFF. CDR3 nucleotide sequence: TGTGCCAGCAGCTCCCAGGGGACAGGGAATGAAAAACTGTTTTTT.

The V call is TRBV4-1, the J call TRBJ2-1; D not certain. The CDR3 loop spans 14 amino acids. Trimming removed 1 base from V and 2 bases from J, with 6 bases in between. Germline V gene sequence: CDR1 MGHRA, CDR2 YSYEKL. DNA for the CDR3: TGCGCCAGCAGCCAAGTAGTTACCTACAATGAGCAGTTCTTC. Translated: CASSQVVTYNEQFF.

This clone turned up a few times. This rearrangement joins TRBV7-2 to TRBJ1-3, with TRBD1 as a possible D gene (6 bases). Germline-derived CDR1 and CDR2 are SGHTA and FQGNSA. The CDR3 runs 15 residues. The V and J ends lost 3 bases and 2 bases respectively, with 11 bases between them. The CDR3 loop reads CASSFGTPPGNTIYF. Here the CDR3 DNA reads TGTGCCAGCAGCTTTGGGACACCTCCTGGAAACACCATATATTTT.

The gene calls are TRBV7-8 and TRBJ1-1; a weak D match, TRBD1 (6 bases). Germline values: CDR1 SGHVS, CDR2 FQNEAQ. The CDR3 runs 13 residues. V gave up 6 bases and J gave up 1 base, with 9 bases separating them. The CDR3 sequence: CASRRGRNTEAFF. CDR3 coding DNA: TGTGCCAGCAGGCGGGGGCGGAACACTGAAGCTTTCTTT.

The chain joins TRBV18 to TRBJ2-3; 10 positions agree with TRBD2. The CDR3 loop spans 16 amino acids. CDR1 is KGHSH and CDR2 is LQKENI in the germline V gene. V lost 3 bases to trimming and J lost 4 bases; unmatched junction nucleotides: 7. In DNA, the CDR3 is TGTGCCAGCTCACCCTCGGCTAGCGGGGGCCCAGATACGCAGTATTTT. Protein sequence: CASSPSASGGPDTQYF.